The subject of this entry is one T cell receptor beta chain. The sample originates from a study of OX40 agonist ivuxolimab in advanced cancers. Researchers took blood at baseline, on cycle 4 day 1, and on cycle 7 day 1. CDR1 is SGHAT, CDR2 FQDESV, per germline (reference sequence). This CDR3 is built from 17 residues. V trimming: 6 bases; J trimming: 5 bases; junction bases outside the gene matches: 15. Assay: immunoSEQ multiplex PCR; the TCRdb copy retains only in-frame clones and omits some. The data contain some 87,000 clones, 90% of them singletons. J is TRBJ1-2 and V is TRBV11-1; 10 nucleotides align to TRBD1. Source: CD4+ or CD8+ T cells sorted from blood, taken in a trial of the OX40 agonist ivuxolimab. The receptor was isolated from an adult with an advanced solid tumor such as melanoma, head and neck, liver or kidney cancer. CDR3 amino acids: CASRLQPRDRGSYGYTF. As DNA, the CDR3 is TGTGCCAGCAGACTACAACCCCGGGACAGGGGATCTTATGGCTACACCTTC.